A selection of T cell receptor beta chains follows, all from one sample in a study of T cell clones after liver transplantation. Repertoires were generated with immunoSEQ multiplex PCR, while TCRdb's copy carries only in-frame clones and drops some. Of about 75,000 clones listed, over 85% were seen once; the top ten hold roughly 2.6%. The sequenced sample was CD4+ T cells from blood, obtained before liver transplant. The receptors were sampled from a human donor who received a liver transplant. Both conserved end residues are part of each CDR3. Fields, in order: CDR3 protein, CDR3 DNA, clone size, V gene, D gene, J gene. The D gene is left open where the match is weak. The listing skips clone size in some rows; elsewhere it reads once, few, many or a size class.

CDR3 protein: CASTPSGGYGYTF
CDR3 DNA: TGTGCCAGCACCCCAAGCGGGGGATATGGCTACACCTTC
clone size: NA
V gene: TRBV7-8
D gene: NA
J gene: TRBJ1-2

CDR3 protein: CAVGGGRSYEQYF
CDR3 DNA: TGTGCCGTAGGGGGCGGGAGGTCCTACGAGCAGTACTTC
clone size: NA
V gene: TRBV7-9
D gene: NA
J gene: TRBJ2-7

CDR3 protein: CASSSYQLADTQYF
CDR3 DNA: TGTGCCAGCAGCTCTTACCAACTAGCTGATACGCAGTATTTT
clone size: NA
V gene: TRBV7-3
D gene: NA
J gene: TRBJ2-3

CDR3 protein: CASSLRLADYNEQFF
CDR3 DNA: TGTGCCAGCAGTTTAAGACTAGCGGACTACAATGAGCAGTTCTTC
clone size: once
V gene: TRBV27
D gene: TRBD2
J gene: TRBJ2-1

CDR3 protein: CASRTGGRTEAFF
CDR3 DNA: TGTGCCAGCAGAACAGGGGGGAGAACTGAAGCTTTCTTT
clone size: NA
V gene: TRBV11-2
D gene: TRBD1
J gene: TRBJ1-1

CDR3 protein: CASSQENRDLGYTF
CDR3 DNA: TGTGCCAGCAGCCAAGAAAACAGGGACCTTGGCTACACCTTC
clone size: NA
V gene: TRBV14
D gene: NA
J gene: TRBJ1-2

CDR3 protein: CASSPGRGAYEKLFF
CDR3 DNA: TGTGCCAGCTCACCAGGTCGGGGAGCTTATGAAAAACTGTTTTTT
clone size: NA
V gene: TRBV18
D gene: NA
J gene: TRBJ1-4

CDR3 protein: CASRGPGSSNQPQHF
CDR3 DNA: TGTGCCAGCAGGGGACCGGGATCTAGCAATCAGCCCCAGCATTTT
clone size: once
V gene: TRBV6-1
D gene: NA
J gene: TRBJ1-5

CDR3 protein: CASSVVGIAADTQYF
CDR3 DNA: TGTGCCAGCAGCGTAGTAGGAATAGCCGCGGATACGCAGTATTTT
clone size: NA
V gene: TRBV9
D gene: NA
J gene: TRBJ2-3

CDR3 protein: CASSTGGGRSYEQYF
CDR3 DNA: TGTGCCAGCTCAACGGGGGGCGGTCGTTCCTACGAGCAGTACTTC
clone size: NA
V gene: TRBV27
D gene: NA
J gene: TRBJ2-7

CDR3 protein: CASSAADPLGYGYTF
CDR3 DNA: TGTGCCAGCAGCGCCGCCGACCCCTTGGGGTATGGCTACACCTTC
clone size: NA
V gene: TRBV7-2
D gene: NA
J gene: TRBJ1-2

CDR3 protein: CASSPGTIPYEQYF
CDR3 DNA: TGCGCCAGCAGCCCCGGGACAATCCCCTACGAGCAGTACTTC
clone size: few
V gene: TRBV5-1
D gene: NA
J gene: TRBJ2-7

CDR3 protein: CASSERAKNIQYF
CDR3 DNA: TGTGCCAGCAGTGAAAGAGCCAAAAACATTCAGTACTTC
clone size: NA
V gene: TRBV2
D gene: NA
J gene: TRBJ2-4

CDR3 protein: CASSARQGGPGELFF
CDR3 DNA: TGCGCCAGCAGCGCCCGACAGGGTGGACCCGGGGAGCTGTTTTTT
clone size: NA
V gene: TRBV5-1
D gene: TRBD1
J gene: TRBJ2-2

CDR3 protein: CASSLQGWTGELFF
CDR3 DNA: TGTGCCAGCAGCCTGCAGGGATGGACCGGGGAGCTGTTTTTT
clone size: NA
V gene: TRBV14
D gene: NA
J gene: TRBJ2-2

CDR3 protein: CASILQGAGYEQYF
CDR3 DNA: TGTGCCAGCATATTACAGGGGGCAGGCTACGAGCAGTACTTC
clone size: once
V gene: TRBV6-1
D gene: TRBD1
J gene: TRBJ2-7

CDR3 protein: CASSVYGQGLNQPQHF
CDR3 DNA: TGTGCCAGTAGTGTTTATGGACAGGGCCTCAATCAGCCCCAGCATTTT
clone size: NA
V gene: TRBV19
D gene: TRBD1
J gene: TRBJ1-5

CDR3 protein: CASSLGSYNEQFF
CDR3 DNA: TGTGCCAGCAGCCTCGGTTCCTACAATGAGCAGTTCTTC
clone size: NA
V gene: TRBV7-9
D gene: NA
J gene: TRBJ2-1

CDR3 protein: CASSLTFRGAGGYTF
CDR3 DNA: TGTGCCAGTAGCCTAACCTTTCGGGGGGCTGGTGGCTACACCTTC
clone size: NA
V gene: TRBV19
D gene: NA
J gene: TRBJ1-2

CDR3 protein: CASNGQGGQPQHF
CDR3 DNA: TGTGCCAGCAATGGACAGGGAGGTCAGCCCCAGCATTTT
clone size: NA
V gene: TRBV2
D gene: TRBD1
J gene: TRBJ1-5

CDR3 protein: CASFPGGKDYEQYF
CDR3 DNA: TGTGCCAGCTTCCCCGGGGGTAAAGACTACGAGCAGTACTTC
clone size: once
V gene: TRBV28
D gene: NA
J gene: TRBJ2-7

CDR3 protein: CASSWVAGSSYEQYF
CDR3 DNA: TGTGCCAGCAGCTGGGTAGCGGGGAGCTCCTACGAGCAGTACTTC
clone size: NA
V gene: TRBV11-2
D gene: TRBD2
J gene: TRBJ2-7

CDR3 protein: CASSLGTGANQPQHF
CDR3 DNA: TGTGCCAGCAGCTTGGGGACAGGGGCCAATCAGCCCCAGCATTTT
clone size: NA
V gene: TRBV11-1
D gene: TRBD1
J gene: TRBJ1-5

CDR3 protein: CASSLGGANYGYTF
CDR3 DNA: TGTGCCAGCAGCTTGGGCGGAGCTAACTATGGCTACACCTTC
clone size: NA
V gene: TRBV5-6
D gene: NA
J gene: TRBJ1-2

CDR3 protein: CASSTPGTGSGETQYF
CDR3 DNA: TGTGCCAGCAGTACCCCCGGGACAGGGAGTGGAGAGACCCAGTACTTC
clone size: NA
V gene: TRBV28
D gene: TRBD1
J gene: TRBJ2-5

CDR3 protein: CASSLTSGLHLTGELFF
CDR3 DNA: TGTGCCAGCAGCTTAACTAGCGGTTTACACCTTACCGGGGAGCTGTTTTTT
clone size: NA
V gene: TRBV7-3
D gene: NA
J gene: TRBJ2-2

CDR3 protein: CASNRVEAGELFF
CDR3 DNA: TGTGCCAGTAACAGGGTGGAGGCCGGGGAGCTGTTTTTT
clone size: NA
V gene: TRBV2
D gene: NA
J gene: TRBJ2-2

CDR3 protein: CASSVGSNTEAFF
CDR3 DNA: TGTGCCAGCAGCGTGGGATCGAACACTGAAGCTTTCTTT
clone size: NA
V gene: TRBV9
D gene: NA
J gene: TRBJ1-1

CDR3 protein: CASSQGGGTPHNEQFF
CDR3 DNA: TGTGCCAGCAGCCAAGGAGGCGGGACCCCACACAATGAGCAGTTCTTC
clone size: NA
V gene: TRBV4-2
D gene: NA
J gene: TRBJ2-1

CDR3 protein: CASSSNREKLFF
CDR3 DNA: TGTGCCAGCAGCTCAAATCGGGAAAAACTGTTTTTT
clone size: NA
V gene: TRBV11-2
D gene: NA
J gene: TRBJ1-4

CDR3 protein: CASSWDGNSYEQYF
CDR3 DNA: TGCGCCAGCAGCTGGGACGGGAACTCCTACGAGCAGTACTTC
clone size: NA
V gene: TRBV5-1
D gene: NA
J gene: TRBJ2-7

CDR3 protein: CASSGLAGGYNEQFF
CDR3 DNA: TGTGCCAGCAGTGGACTAGCGGGAGGGTACAATGAGCAGTTCTTC
clone size: NA
V gene: TRBV9
D gene: TRBD2
J gene: TRBJ2-1

CDR3 protein: CASSELDAQHPLAKNIQYF
CDR3 DNA: TGCGCCAGCAGTGAATTAGATGCGCAACACCCCTTGGCCAAAAACATTCAGTACTTC
clone size: NA
V gene: TRBV10-1
D gene: NA
J gene: TRBJ2-4

CDR3 protein: CASSPGLLLDTQYF
CDR3 DNA: TGTGCCAGCAGCCCGGGCCTCCTCTTAGATACGCAGTATTTT
clone size: NA
V gene: TRBV7-8
D gene: NA
J gene: TRBJ2-3

CDR3 protein: CSATNNEQFF
CDR3 DNA: TGCAGTGCTACAAACAATGAGCAGTTCTTC
clone size: NA
V gene: TRBV20-1
D gene: NA
J gene: TRBJ2-1

CDR3 protein: CASSQGSGGQETQYF
CDR3 DNA: TGCGCCAGCAGCCAAGGGAGCGGGGGGCAAGAGACCCAGTACTTC
clone size: NA
V gene: TRBV5-1
D gene: TRBD2
J gene: TRBJ2-5

CDR3 protein: CASRLGNEKLFF
CDR3 DNA: TGTGCCAGTAGGCTAGGGAATGAAAAACTGTTTTTT
clone size: NA
V gene: TRBV19
D gene: NA
J gene: TRBJ1-4

CDR3 protein: CASSLGPREVSTDTQYF
CDR3 DNA: TGTGCCAGCAGCTTAGGGCCGCGGGAGGTGAGCACAGATACGCAGTATTTT
clone size: NA
V gene: TRBV7-9
D gene: TRBD2
J gene: TRBJ2-3

CDR3 protein: CASSQRDRQGEQFF
CDR3 DNA: TGTGCCAGCTCACAACGGGATAGACAGGGGGAGCAGTTCTTC
clone size: NA
V gene: TRBV18
D gene: TRBD1
J gene: TRBJ2-1

CDR3 protein: CASSRGDQPQHF
CDR3 DNA: TGTGCCAGCAGCAGGGGAGATCAGCCCCAGCATTTT
clone size: NA
V gene: TRBV7-2
D gene: NA
J gene: TRBJ1-5

CDR3 protein: CASSSGAYLETQYF
CDR3 DNA: TGTGCCAGCAGCTCAGGGGCCTACCTAGAGACCCAGTACTTC
clone size: NA
V gene: TRBV5-4
D gene: NA
J gene: TRBJ2-5

CDR3 protein: CASSFEGTDQGETQYF
CDR3 DNA: TGCGCCAGCAGCTTCGAGGGGACAGACCAAGGAGAGACCCAGTACTTC
clone size: NA
V gene: TRBV5-1
D gene: TRBD1
J gene: TRBJ2-5